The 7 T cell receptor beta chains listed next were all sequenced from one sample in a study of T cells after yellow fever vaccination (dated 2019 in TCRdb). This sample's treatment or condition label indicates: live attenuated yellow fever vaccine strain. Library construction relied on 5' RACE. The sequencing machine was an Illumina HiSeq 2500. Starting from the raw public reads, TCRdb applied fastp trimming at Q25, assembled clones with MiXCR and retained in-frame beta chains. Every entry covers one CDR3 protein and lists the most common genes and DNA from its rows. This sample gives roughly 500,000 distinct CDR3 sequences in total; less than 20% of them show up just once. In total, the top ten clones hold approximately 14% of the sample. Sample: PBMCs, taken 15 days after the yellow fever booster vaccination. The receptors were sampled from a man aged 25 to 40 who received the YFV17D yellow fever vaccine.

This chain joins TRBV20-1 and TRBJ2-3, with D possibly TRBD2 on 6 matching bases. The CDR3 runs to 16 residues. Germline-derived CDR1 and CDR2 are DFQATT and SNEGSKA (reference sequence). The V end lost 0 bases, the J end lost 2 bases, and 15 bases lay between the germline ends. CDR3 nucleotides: TGCAGTGCTAGAGATCCGGCGGGGATGAACACAGATACGCAGTATTTT. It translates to CSARDPAGMNTDTQYF.

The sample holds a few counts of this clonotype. The chain's CDR3 is CASSSRGGWNEQYF. The CDR3 DNA reads TGTGCCAGCAGTTCCCGGGGAGGGTGGAACGAGCAGTACTTC. The rearrangement joins TRBV6-5 to TRBJ2-7; the match to TRBD2 covers 7 bases. Per germline, CDR1 MNHEY and CDR2 SVGAGI. V shed 4 bases, J shed 5 bases, and the junction held 8 bases outside the gene matches. The CDR3 has 14 amino acids.

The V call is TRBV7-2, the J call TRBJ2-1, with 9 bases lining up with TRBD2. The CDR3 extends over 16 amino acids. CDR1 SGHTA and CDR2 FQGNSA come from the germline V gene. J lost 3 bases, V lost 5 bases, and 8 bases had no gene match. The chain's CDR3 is CASSASGTSFYNEQFF. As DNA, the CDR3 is TGTGCCAGCAGCGCATCAGGGACTAGCTTCTACAATGAGCAGTTCTTC.

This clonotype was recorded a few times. The CDR3 DNA sequence: TGTGCCAGCAGCTTAGCTACGATCGGAGCCCTCGCCCAGGTGCAGTATTTT. It specifies CASSLATIGALAQVQYF. The V and J genes are TRBV7-2 and TRBJ2-3; unclear D gene. Germline CDR1 is SGHTA and CDR2 is FQGNSA. Trimming removed 0 bases at V and 11 bases at J, with 24 bases between. CDR3 length equals 17 residues.

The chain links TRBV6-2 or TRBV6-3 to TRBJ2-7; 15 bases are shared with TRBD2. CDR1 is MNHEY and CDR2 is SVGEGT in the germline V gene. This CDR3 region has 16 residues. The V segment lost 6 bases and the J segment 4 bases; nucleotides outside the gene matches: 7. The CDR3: CASRQGLAGGLYEQYF. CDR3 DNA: TGTGCCAGCAGACAGGGACTAGCGGGAGGTTTGTACGAGCAGTACTTC.

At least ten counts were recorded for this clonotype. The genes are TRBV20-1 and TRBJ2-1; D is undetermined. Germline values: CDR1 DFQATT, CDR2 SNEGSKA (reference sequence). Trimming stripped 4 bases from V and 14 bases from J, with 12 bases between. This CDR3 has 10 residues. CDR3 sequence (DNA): TGCAGTGCTATGGTGGGCCCAGAGTTCTTC. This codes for CSAMVGPEFF.

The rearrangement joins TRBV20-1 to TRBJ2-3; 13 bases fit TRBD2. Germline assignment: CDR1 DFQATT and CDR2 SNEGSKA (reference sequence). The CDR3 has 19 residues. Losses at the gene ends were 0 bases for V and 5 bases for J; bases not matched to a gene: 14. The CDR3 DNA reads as TGCAGTGCTAGAGATCCCAGGACTAGCGGGAGAGTTTTTAGAGATACGCAGTATTTT. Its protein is CSARDPRTSGRVFRDTQYF.